This TCR beta chain was identified in a study of T cell responses to AZD1222 COVID-19 vaccine. Measured with immunoSEQ multiplex PCR; TCRdb has only the in-frame clones, and not every one. The sample records around 99,000 clones, roughly 90% being singletons. The J segment lost 7 bases and the V segment lost 6 bases, leaving 14 bases of the junction unmatched. CDR3 length equals 16 residues. Germline V CDR1 and CDR2: MRHNA, SNTAGT. The chain links TRBV6-4 to TRBJ2-2, with TRBD1 matching 7 bases. The receptor comes from an adult in good health. The source material was peripheral blood, sampled on day 0 of MenACWY control vaccination. CDR3 nucleotide sequence: TGTGCCAGCAGAACTACAGGGGCCCCGATATGCGGGGAGCTGTTTTTT. As protein: CASRTTGAPICGELFF.